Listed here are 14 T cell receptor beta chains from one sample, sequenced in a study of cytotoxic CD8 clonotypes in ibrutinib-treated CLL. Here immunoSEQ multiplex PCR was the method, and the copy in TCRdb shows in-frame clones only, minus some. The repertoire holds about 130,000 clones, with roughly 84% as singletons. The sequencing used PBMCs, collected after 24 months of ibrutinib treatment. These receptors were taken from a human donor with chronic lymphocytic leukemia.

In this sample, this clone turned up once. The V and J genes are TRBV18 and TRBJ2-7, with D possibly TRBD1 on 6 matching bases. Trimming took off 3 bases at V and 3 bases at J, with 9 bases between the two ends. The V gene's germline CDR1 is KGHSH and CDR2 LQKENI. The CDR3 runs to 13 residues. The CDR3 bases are TGTGCCAGCTCACCCAGGGGTTTCTACGAGCAGTACTTC. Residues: CASSPRGFYEQYF.

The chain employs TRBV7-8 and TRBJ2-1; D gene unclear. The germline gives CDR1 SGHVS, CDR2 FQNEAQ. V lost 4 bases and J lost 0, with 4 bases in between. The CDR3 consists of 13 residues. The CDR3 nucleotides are TGTGCCAGCAGCTCGAGCTCCTACAATGAGCAGTTCTTC. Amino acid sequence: CASSSSSYNEQFF.

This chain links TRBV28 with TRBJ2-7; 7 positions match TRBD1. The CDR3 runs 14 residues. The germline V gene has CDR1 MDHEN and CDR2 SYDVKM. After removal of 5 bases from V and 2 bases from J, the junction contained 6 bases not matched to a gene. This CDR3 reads CASSRTGRTYEQYF. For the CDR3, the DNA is TGTGCCAGCAGTCGGACAGGCCGGACCTACGAGCAGTACTTC. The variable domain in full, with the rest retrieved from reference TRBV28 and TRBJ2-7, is DVKVTQSSRYLVKRTGEKVFLECVQDMDHENMFWYRQDPGLGLRLIYFSYDVKMKEKGDIPEGYSVSREKKERFSLILESASTNQTSMYLCASSRTGRTYEQYFGPGTRLTVT.

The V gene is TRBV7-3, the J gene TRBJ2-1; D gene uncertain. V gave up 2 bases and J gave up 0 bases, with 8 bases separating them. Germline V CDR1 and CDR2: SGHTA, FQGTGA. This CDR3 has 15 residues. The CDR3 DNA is TGTGCCAGCAGCTTAGCCACCAGCTCCTACAATGAGCAGTTCTTC. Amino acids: CASSLATSSYNEQFF.

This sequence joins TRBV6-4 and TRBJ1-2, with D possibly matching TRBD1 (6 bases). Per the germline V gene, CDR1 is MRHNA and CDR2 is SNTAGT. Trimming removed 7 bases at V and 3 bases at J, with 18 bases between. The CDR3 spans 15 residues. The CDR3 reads CASNALPGAHYGYTF. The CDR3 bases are TGTGCCAGCAATGCCCTTCCGGGGGCCCACTATGGCTACACCTTC.

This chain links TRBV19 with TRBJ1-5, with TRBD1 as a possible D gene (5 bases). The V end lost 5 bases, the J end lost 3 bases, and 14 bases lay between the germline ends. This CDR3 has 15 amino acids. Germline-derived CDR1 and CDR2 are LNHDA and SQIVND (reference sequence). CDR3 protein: CASSLLDSYNQPQHF. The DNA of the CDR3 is TGTGCCAGTAGTCTATTAGACAGCTACAATCAGCCCCAGCATTTT.

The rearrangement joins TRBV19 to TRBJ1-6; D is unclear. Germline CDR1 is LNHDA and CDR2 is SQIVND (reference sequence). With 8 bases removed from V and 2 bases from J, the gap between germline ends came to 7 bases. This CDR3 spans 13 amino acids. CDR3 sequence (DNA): TGTGCCAGTTCCCGGCCCTATAATTCACCCCTCCACTTT. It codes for CASSRPYNSPLHF.

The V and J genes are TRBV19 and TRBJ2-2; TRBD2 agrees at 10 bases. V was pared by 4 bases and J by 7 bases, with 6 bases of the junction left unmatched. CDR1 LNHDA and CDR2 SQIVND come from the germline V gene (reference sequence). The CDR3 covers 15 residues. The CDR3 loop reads CASSRLAGVDGELFF. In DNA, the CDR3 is TGTGCCAGTAGTAGGCTAGCGGGGGTCGACGGGGAGCTGTTTTTT.

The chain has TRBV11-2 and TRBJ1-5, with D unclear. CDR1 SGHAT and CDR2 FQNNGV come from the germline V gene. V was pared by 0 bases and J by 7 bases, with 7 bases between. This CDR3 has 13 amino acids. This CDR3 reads CASSLDRGQPQHF. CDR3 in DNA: TGTGCCAGCAGCTTAGATCGTGGCCAGCCCCAGCATTTT.

The CDR3 here is CSVRASNYGYTF. The DNA of the CDR3 is TGCAGCGTCCGGGCCAGTAACTATGGCTACACCTTC. The chain carries TRBV29-1 and TRBJ1-2; D is undetermined. The V gene's germline CDR1 is SQVTM and CDR2 ANQGSEA. The CDR3 consists of 12 residues. V shed 6 bases and J shed 1 base, with 9 bases lying between them.

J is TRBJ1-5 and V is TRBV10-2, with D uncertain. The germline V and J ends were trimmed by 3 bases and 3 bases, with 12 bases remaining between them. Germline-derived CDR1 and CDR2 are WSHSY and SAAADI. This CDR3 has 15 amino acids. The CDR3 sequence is CASSDFFGFNQPQHF. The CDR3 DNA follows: TGCGCCAGCAGTGACTTCTTCGGTTTCAATCAGCCCCAGCATTTT.

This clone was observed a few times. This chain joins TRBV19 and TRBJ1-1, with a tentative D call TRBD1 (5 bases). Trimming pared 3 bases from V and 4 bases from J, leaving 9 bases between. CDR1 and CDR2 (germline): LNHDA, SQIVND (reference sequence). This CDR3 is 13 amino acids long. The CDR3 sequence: CASSIQRGTEAFF. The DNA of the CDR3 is TGTGCCAGTAGTATCCAAAGGGGCACTGAAGCTTTCTTT.

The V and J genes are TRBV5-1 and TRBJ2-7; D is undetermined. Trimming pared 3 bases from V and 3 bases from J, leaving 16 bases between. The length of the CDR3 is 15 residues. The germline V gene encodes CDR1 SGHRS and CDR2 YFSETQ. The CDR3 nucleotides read TGCGCCAGCAGCTCACGACCCGGAAATCGCTACGAGCAGTACTTC. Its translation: CASSSRPGNRYEQYF. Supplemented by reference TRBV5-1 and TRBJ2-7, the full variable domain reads KAGVTQTPRYLIKTRGQQVTLSCSPISGHRSVSWYQQTPGQGLQFLFEYFSETQRNKGNFPGRFSGRQFSNSRSEMNVSTLELGDSALYLCASSSRPGNRYEQYFGPGTRLTVT.

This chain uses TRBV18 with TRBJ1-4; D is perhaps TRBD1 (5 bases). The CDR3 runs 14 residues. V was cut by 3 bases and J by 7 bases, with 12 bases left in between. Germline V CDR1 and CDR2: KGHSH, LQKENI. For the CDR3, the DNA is TGTGCCAGCTCACCCGACGGGGGTATTGAAAAACTGTTTTTT. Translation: CASSPDGGIEKLFF.